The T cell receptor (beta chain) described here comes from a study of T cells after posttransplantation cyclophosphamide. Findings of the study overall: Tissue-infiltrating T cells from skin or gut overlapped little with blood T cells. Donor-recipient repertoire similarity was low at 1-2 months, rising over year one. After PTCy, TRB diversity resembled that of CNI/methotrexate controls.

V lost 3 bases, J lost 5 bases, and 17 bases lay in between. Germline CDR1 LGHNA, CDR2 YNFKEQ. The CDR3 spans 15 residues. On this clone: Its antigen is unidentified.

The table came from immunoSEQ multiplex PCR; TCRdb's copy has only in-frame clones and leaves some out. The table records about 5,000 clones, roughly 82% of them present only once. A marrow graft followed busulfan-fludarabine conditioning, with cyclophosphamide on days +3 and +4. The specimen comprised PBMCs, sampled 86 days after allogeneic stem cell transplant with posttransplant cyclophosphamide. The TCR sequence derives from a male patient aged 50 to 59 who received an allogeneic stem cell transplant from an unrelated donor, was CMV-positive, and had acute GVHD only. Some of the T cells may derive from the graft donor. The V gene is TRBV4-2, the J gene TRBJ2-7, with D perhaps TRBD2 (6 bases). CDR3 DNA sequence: TGTGCCAGCAGCCAGATCGCGGGGCGCGTCGACGAGCAGTACTTC. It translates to CASSQIAGRVDEQYF.